Sequencing of this T cell receptor (beta chain) was carried out in a study of cytomegalovirus exposure and HLA in healthy donors. General study findings and limits: The study put some 150 TCR beta chains on its list as cytomegalovirus-associated.

There are a few counts of this clone. Its antigen is still unknown. It was with 60 Vbeta and 13 Jbeta primers that the PCR ran. Some clones are missing from TCRdb's copy, which holds only in-frame ones; the method was immunoSEQ multiplex PCR. Counted here are fewer than 200,000 clones, 70% to 80% occurring once; the ten biggest clones make up 3.7%. V was cut by 5 bases and J by 6 bases, with 16 bases left in between. The germline gives CDR1 SEHNR, CDR2 FQNEAQ (reference sequence). This CDR3 spans 15 amino acids. The V and J genes are TRBV7-9 and TRBJ2-2; possibly TRBD2 for D (6 bases). This clonotype originated in a man under 40 in good health and CMV-seropositive. The sample consisted of PBMCs. DNA of the CDR3: TGTGCCAGCAGCAGGACCGGGAGTTCGTCCGGGGAGCTGTTTTTT. Translation gives CASSRTGSSSGELFF.